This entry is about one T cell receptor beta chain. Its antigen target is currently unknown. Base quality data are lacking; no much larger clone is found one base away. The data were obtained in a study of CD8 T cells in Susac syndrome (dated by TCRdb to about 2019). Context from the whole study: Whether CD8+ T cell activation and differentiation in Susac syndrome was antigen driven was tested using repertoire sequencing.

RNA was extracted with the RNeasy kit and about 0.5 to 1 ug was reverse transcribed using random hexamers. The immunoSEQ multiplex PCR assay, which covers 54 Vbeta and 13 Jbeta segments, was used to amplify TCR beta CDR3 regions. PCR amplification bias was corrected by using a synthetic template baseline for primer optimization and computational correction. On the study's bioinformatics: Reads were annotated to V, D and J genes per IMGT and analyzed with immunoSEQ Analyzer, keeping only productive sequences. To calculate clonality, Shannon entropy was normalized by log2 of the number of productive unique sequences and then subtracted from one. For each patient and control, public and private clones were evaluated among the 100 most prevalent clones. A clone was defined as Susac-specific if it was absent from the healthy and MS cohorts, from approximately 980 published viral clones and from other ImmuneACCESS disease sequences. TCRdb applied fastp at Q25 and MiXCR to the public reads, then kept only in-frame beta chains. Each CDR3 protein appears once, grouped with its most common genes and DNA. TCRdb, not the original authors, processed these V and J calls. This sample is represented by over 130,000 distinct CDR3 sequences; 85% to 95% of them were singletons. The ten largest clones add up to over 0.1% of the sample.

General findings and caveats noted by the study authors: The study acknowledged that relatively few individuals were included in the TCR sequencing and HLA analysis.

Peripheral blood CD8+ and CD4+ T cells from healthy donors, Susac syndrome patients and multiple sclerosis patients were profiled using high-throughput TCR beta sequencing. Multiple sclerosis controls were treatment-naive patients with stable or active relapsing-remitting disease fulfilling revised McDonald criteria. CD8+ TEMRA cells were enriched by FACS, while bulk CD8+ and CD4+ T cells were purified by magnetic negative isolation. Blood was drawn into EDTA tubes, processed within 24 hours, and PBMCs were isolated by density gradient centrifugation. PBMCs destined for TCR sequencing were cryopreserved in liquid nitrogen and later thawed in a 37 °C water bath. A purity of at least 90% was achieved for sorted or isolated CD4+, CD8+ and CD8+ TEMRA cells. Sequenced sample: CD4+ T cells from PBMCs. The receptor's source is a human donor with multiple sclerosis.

The DNA reads TGTGCCAGCAGCTTCTCACAAGAGACCCAGTACTTC. Its translation is CASSFSQETQYF. The chain employs TRBV7-9 and TRBJ2-5, with no confident D gene call. Including the terminal cysteine and phenylalanine, the CDR3 comprises 12 residues. The sequence is cut down to CDR3 DNA, 36 bases in frame from base 1. Trimming takes 3 bases from V and 2 bases from J, and the germline ends sit 4 bases apart. CDR1 SEHNR and CDR2 FQNEAQ were looked up in the germline V gene (reference sequence).